The next 26 T cell receptor beta chains were all read from a single sample in a study of radiation and T cells in renal cell carcinoma. Stated time point: blood 2 weeks post-SBRT. Treatment in this sample: 15 Gy SBRT to primary tumor, nephrectomy 4 weeks later. Sequencing was performed with immunoSEQ multiplex PCR; in TCRdb, only in-frame clones are kept and a portion is missing. The sample has 70,000 to 80,000 clones, approximately 86% seen once. The source was blood, collected from a patient whose treatment included radiotherapy and nephrectomy. These receptor sequences come from a woman between 45 and 60 years old with renal cell carcinoma.

The V and J genes are TRBV6-5 and TRBJ2-3; D not certain. The V gene lost 7 bases and the J gene lost 7 bases, with 9 bases spanning the gap. The CDR3 runs to 11 residues. Germline values: CDR1 MNHEY, CDR2 SVGAGI. The chain's CDR3 is CASTLSYTQYF. The CDR3 bases are TGTGCCAGCACCCTATCCTATACGCAGTATTTT.

CDR3 nucleotides: TGCGCCAGCAGCTCTCAAGAGACCCAGTACTTC. It is translated as CASSSQETQYF. The rearrangement links TRBV5-1 to TRBJ2-5; D is undetermined. This CDR3 has 11 amino acids. Germline CDR1 SGHRS, CDR2 YFSETQ. V was clipped by 3 bases and J by 2 bases, with 2 bases between them.

The chain employs TRBV7-2 and TRBJ1-4; D is unclear. There are 15 residues in the CDR3. Per the germline V gene, CDR1 is SGHTA and CDR2 is FQGNSA. Trimming removed 2 bases at V and 5 bases at J, with 12 bases between. The CDR3 nucleotides read TGTGCCAGCAGCTTATCAGAGGGAAGGAATGAAAAACTGTTTTTT. Translation gives CASSLSEGRNEKLFF.

This chain joins TRBV7-2 and TRBJ1-2; possible D gene TRBD1, 5 bases. Germline CDR1 reads SGHTA; CDR2 reads FQGNSA. V was trimmed by 1 base and J by 6 bases, leaving 12 bases between them. CDR3 size: 14 residues. The CDR3: CASSLVLQGDGYTF. CDR3 nucleotides: TGTGCCAGCAGCTTAGTACTCCAAGGGGATGGCTACACCTTC.

This sequence joins TRBV7-2 and TRBJ1-1; D call uncertain. There are 14 residues in the CDR3. V gave up 2 bases and J gave up 1 base, with 8 bases separating them. CDR1 and CDR2 (germline): SGHTA, FQGNSA. The CDR3 here is CASSLIGRNTEAFF. In DNA form, the CDR3 reads TGTGCCAGCAGCTTAATCGGGCGGAACACTGAAGCTTTCTTT. The full variable domain, rest sourced from reference TRBV7-2 and TRBJ1-1, is GAGVSQSPSNKVTEKGKDVELRCDPISGHTALYWYRQSLGQGLEFLIYFQGNSAPDKSGLPSDRFSAERTGGSVSTLTIQRTQQEDSAVYLCASSLIGRNTEAFFGQGTRLTVV.

The chain recombines TRBV6-4 with TRBJ2-2; 12 positions match TRBD1. The V and J ends lost 5 bases and 7 bases, in that order; junction bases with no gene match: 8. Looked up from germline, CDR1 is MRHNA and CDR2 is SNTAGT. CDR3 length equals 16 residues. The CDR3 region is CASSQGGTGGHGELFF. The CDR3 coding sequence is TGTGCCAGCAGTCAAGGGGGGACAGGGGGCCACGGGGAGCTGTTTTTT.

The chain recombines TRBV19 with TRBJ1-5; the D is unclear. The CDR3 covers 15 residues. Per germline, CDR1 LNHDA and CDR2 SQIVND (reference sequence). Trimming stripped 4 bases from V and 0 bases from J, with 10 bases between. The CDR3 protein is CASSTTPYSNQPQHF. The CDR3 coding sequence is TGTGCCAGTAGTACCACACCTTATAGCAATCAGCCCCAGCATTTT. The full variable domain, in which reference TRBV19 and TRBJ1-5 provide the parts outside the CDR3, is DGGITQSPKYLFRKEGQNVTLSCEQNLNHDAMYWYRQDPGQGLRLIYYSQIVNDFQKGDIAEGYSVSREKKESFPLTVTSAQKNPTAFYLCASSTTPYSNQPQHFGDGTRLSIL.

This clone was seen a few times. The chain employs TRBV2 and TRBJ1-1; D might be TRBD1 (5 bases). Deletions cut 10 bases from V and 12 bases from J, with 24 bases between. CDR3 size: 13 residues. Germline CDR1 and CDR2: SNHLY and FYNNEI. CDR3 amino acids: CATAVAQGVVTFF. The CDR3 DNA reads TGTGCCACCGCGGTCGCTCAGGGCGTCGTTACTTTCTTT.

This clone has more than one count but fewer than ten. The V call is TRBV11-2, the J call TRBJ1-2, with D possibly being TRBD1 (5 bases). This CDR3 is 14 amino acids long. Germline lookup yields CDR1 SGHAT and CDR2 FQNNGV. Trimming removed 1 base from V and 4 bases from J, with 10 bases in between. Written as DNA, the CDR3 is TGTGCCAGCAGCTTAGCCGGGACCAGCTATGGCTACACCTTC. This gives the protein CASSLAGTSYGYTF. The full variable domain, with the rest looked up from reference TRBV11-2 and TRBJ1-2, is EAGVAQSPRYKIIEKRQSVAFWCNPISGHATLYWYQQILGQGPKLLIQFQNNGVVDDSQLPKDRFSAERLKGVDSTLKIQPAKLEDSAVYLCASSLAGTSYGYTFGSGTRLTVV.

The chain links TRBV7-6 to TRBJ2-7; 12 bases agree with TRBD2. This CDR3 is built from 14 residues. Germline V lookup: CDR1 SGHVS, CDR2 FNYEAQ. Trimming cost V 5 bases and J 3 bases; bases outside gene matches: 2. The CDR3 nucleotides read TGTGCCAGCAGCAGACTAGCGGGGGACTACGAGCAGTACTTC. This sequence encodes CASSRLAGDYEQYF. Drawing the rest from reference TRBV7-6 and TRBJ2-7, the complete variable domain is GAGVSQSPRYKVTKRGQDVALRCDPISGHVSLYWYRQALGQGPEFLTYFNYEAQQDKSGLPNDRFSAERPEGSISTLTIQRTEQRDSAMYRCASSRLAGDYEQYFGPGTRLTVT.

The rearrangement joins TRBV6-6 to TRBJ2-7; tentative D call: TRBD2 (5 bases). The V gene lost 6 bases and the J gene lost 2 bases, with 14 bases spanning the gap. This CDR3 has 14 amino acids. The germline gives CDR1 MNHNY, CDR2 SVGAGI (reference sequence). The CDR3 coding sequence is TGTGCCAGCAGGAGCGGAGGAACTGCCTACGAGCAGTACTTC. Its translation is CASRSGGTAYEQYF.

The chain joins TRBV7-9 to TRBJ2-5, with 7 bases matching TRBD2. This CDR3 has 16 amino acids. Trimming cost V 4 bases and J 0 bases; bases outside gene matches: 8. The germline V gene encodes CDR1 SEHNR and CDR2 FQNEAQ (reference sequence). CDR3 in amino acids: CASSSKGLPNQETQYF. Written as DNA, the CDR3 is TGTGCCAGCAGCTCGAAGGGACTACCTAACCAAGAGACCCAGTACTTC. Looking up the rest from reference TRBV7-9 and TRBJ2-5 gives the full variable domain: DTGVSQNPRHKITKRGQNVTFRCDPISEHNRLYWYRQTLGQGPEFLTYFQNEAQLEKSRLLSDRFSAERPKGSFSTLEIQRTEQGDSAMYLCASSSKGLPNQETQYFGPGTRLLVL.

Only one count was recorded for this clone. The chain joins TRBV7-2 to TRBJ2-7; D unresolved. This CDR3 is 14 amino acids long. CDR1 and CDR2 (germline): SGHTA, FQGNSA. The V and J ends lost 1 base and 6 bases respectively, with 13 bases between them. CDR3 sequence (DNA): TGTGCCAGCAGCTTAGGCGCTTCGGTAGGCGAGCAGTACTTC. Translating it yields CASSLGASVGEQYF. The full variable domain, in which reference TRBV7-2 and TRBJ2-7 provide the parts outside the CDR3, is GAGVSQSPSNKVTEKGKDVELRCDPISGHTALYWYRQSLGQGLEFLIYFQGNSAPDKSGLPSDRFSAERTGGSVSTLTIQRTQQEDSAVYLCASSLGASVGEQYFGPGTRLTVT.

The chain links TRBV12-5 to TRBJ1-1; TRBD1 might be the D (5 bases). The CDR3 has 14 residues. Per the germline V gene, CDR1 is LGHNT and CDR2 is FRNRAP. V was cut by 6 bases and J by 3 bases, with 14 bases left in between. CDR3 sequence reads: CASGPLIGDTEAFF. The CDR3 DNA is TGTGCTAGTGGCCCACTAATAGGGGACACTGAAGCTTTCTTT.

The genes are TRBV18 and TRBJ2-7, with TRBD1 matching over 7 bases. The germline V gene encodes CDR1 KGHSH and CDR2 LQKENI. Losses at the gene ends were 5 bases for V and 5 bases for J; bases not matched to a gene: 9. CDR3 size: 14 residues. The CDR3: CASSTDRESNEQYF. CDR3 bases: TGTGCCAGCTCAACCGACAGGGAATCCAACGAGCAGTACTTC.

With regard to this clone: At one end, the junction sequence differs from germline, possibly due to a read error. V is TRBV4-1 and J is TRBJ2-1, with unresolved D. Germline lookup yields CDR1 MGHRA and CDR2 YSYEKL. This CDR3 comprises 16 residues. CDR3 loop: CASSTRGGGSDNEQFF. In DNA, the CDR3 is TGCGCCAGCAGCACCCGAGGTGGCGGCTCCGACAATGAGCAGTTCTTC.

This chain connects TRBV28 to TRBJ2-2; no clear D. Germline lookup yields CDR1 MDHEN and CDR2 SYDVKM. V was shortened by 7 bases and J by 5 bases, with 11 bases between the two germline ends. This CDR3 has 13 residues. The CDR3 nucleotides read TGTGCCAGCATTAGTTGGGCTACCGGGGAGCTGTTTTTT. Translating it yields CASISWATGELFF.

The V and J genes are TRBV19 and TRBJ1-2; D not resolved. Trimming removed 5 bases at V and 6 bases at J, with 16 bases between. Germline V CDR1 and CDR2: LNHDA, SQIVND (reference sequence). This CDR3 contains 14 residues. The CDR3 region has the DNA TGTGCCAGTAGTTTTTCGTCGGTACGCGATGGCTACACCTTC. Its translation is CASSFSSVRDGYTF.

The chain uses TRBV7-9 and TRBJ1-4, with D possibly matching TRBD1 (5 bases). There are 12 residues in the CDR3. Trimming pared 7 bases from V and 17 bases from J, leaving 20 bases between. Germline values: CDR1 SEHNR, CDR2 FQNEAQ (reference sequence). Written as DNA, the CDR3 is TGTGCCAGCACCCGCCGGGGGGGGGATTTATTTTTT. This sequence encodes CASTRRGGDLFF.

The rearrangement links TRBV7-2 to TRBJ1-6, with TRBD1 as a possible D gene (5 bases). This CDR3 is built from 15 residues. Deletions cut 3 bases from V and 9 bases from J, with 15 bases between. The germline gives CDR1 SGHTA, CDR2 FQGNSA. The CDR3 sequence is CASSLSRQGGSPLHF. Written as DNA, the CDR3 is TGTGCCAGCAGCTTGAGCAGGCAGGGAGGTTCACCCCTCCACTTT. Using reference TRBV7-2 and TRBJ1-6 for the parts outside the CDR3, the full variable domain is GAGVSQSPSNKVTEKGKDVELRCDPISGHTALYWYRQSLGQGLEFLIYFQGNSAPDKSGLPSDRFSAERTGGSVSTLTIQRTQQEDSAVYLCASSLSRQGGSPLHFGNGTRLTVT.

This clone was counted between two and nine times. The chain combines TRBV11-3 with TRBJ2-7, with TRBD2 identical over 7 bases. Trimming took 5 bases from V and 7 from J; bases not matched to a gene: 8. The CDR3 spans 13 residues. Germline loops: CDR1 SGHNT, CDR2 YENEEA. The CDR3 DNA reads as TGTGCCAGCAGCCGGACACCGGGAGGAGAGCAGTACTTC. Translating gives CASSRTPGGEQYF.

The chain has TRBV7-2 and TRBJ2-3, with 7 nucleotides matching TRBD2. V shed 4 bases and J 0 bases; nucleotides not matched to a gene: 4. CDR1 SGHTA and CDR2 FQGNSA come from the germline V gene. The CDR3 loop spans 15 amino acids. This CDR3 is CASSSGRESTDTQYF. DNA of the CDR3: TGTGCCAGCAGCTCGGGGCGGGAGAGCACAGATACGCAGTATTTT.

This clone was counted a single time. The chain employs TRBV19 and TRBJ1-5; tentative D call: TRBD1 (6 bases). CDR1 is LNHDA, CDR2 SQIVND, per germline (reference sequence). This CDR3 has 16 amino acids. V was pared by 0 bases and J by 2 bases, with 11 bases between. The DNA for the CDR3 is TGTGCCAGTAGTATAGAGACAGGTTCCCGCAATCAGCCCCAGCATTTT. Its translation: CASSIETGSRNQPQHF.

The chain links TRBV19 to TRBJ1-5; D might be TRBD1 (5 bases). The germline V gene encodes CDR1 LNHDA and CDR2 SQIVND (reference sequence). V was cut by 6 bases and J by 7 bases, with 16 bases left in between. This CDR3 has 14 residues. The CDR3 loop is CASSRRGEEQPQHF. The CDR3 nucleotides read TGTGCCAGTAGCCGAAGGGGAGAGGAACAGCCCCAGCATTTT.

V usage is TRBV19 and J usage is TRBJ2-3, with D possibly being TRBD2 (7 bases). This CDR3 spans 14 amino acids. V was cut by 8 bases and J by 3 bases, with 15 bases left in between. From germline, CDR1 is LNHDA and CDR2 SQIVND (reference sequence). The CDR3 DNA reads TGTGCCAGTCGGGGGGCGTTGATAACAGATACGCAGTATTTT. Translation: CASRGALITDTQYF.

The chain employs TRBV11-3 and TRBJ2-7; TRBD1 aligns across 8 bases. The trim removed 1 base at V and 5 bases at J, leaving 4 bases unmatched. This CDR3 comprises 14 residues. Germline CDR1 and CDR2: SGHNT and YENEEA. The CDR3 DNA is TGTGCCAGCAGCTTAGGTCCAGGGGGCCACGAGCAGTACTTC. Translating it yields CASSLGPGGHEQYF.